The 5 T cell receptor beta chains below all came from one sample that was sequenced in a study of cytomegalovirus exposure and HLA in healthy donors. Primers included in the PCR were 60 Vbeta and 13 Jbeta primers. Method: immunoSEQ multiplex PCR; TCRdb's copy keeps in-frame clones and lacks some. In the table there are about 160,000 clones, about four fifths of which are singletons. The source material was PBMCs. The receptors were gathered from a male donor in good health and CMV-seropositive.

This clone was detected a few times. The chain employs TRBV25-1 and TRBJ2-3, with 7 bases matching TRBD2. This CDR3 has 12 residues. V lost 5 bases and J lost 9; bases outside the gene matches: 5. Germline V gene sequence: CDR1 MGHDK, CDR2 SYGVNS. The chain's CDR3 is CASSPLGLTQYF. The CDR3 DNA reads TGTGCCAGCAGTCCCTTGGGACTAACGCAGTATTTT.

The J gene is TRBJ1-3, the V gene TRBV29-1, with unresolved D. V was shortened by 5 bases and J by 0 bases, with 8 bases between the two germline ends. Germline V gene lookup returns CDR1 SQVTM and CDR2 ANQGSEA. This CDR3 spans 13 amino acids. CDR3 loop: CSVTRSSGNTIYF. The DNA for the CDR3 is TGCAGCGTTACCAGAAGCTCTGGAAACACCATATATTTT.

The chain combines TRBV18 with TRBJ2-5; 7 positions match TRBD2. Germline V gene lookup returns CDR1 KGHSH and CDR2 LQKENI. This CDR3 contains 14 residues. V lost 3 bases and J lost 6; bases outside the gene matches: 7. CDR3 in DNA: TGTGCCAGCTCACCGGGCAGGGAGGGACAGACCCAGTACTTC. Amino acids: CASSPGREGQTQYF.

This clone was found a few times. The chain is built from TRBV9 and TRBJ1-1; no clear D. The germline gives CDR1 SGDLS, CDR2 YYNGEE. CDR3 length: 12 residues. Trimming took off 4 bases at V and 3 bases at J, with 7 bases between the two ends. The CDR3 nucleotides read TGTGCCAGCAGCCCGTCCGACACTGAAGCTTTCTTT. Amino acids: CASSPSDTEAFF.

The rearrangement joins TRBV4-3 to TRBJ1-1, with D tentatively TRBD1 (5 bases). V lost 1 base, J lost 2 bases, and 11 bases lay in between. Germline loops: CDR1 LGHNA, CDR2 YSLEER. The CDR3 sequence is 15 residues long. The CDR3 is CASSQVAGLNTEAFF. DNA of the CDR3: TGCGCCAGCAGCCAAGTCGCAGGGCTAAACACTGAAGCTTTCTTT.